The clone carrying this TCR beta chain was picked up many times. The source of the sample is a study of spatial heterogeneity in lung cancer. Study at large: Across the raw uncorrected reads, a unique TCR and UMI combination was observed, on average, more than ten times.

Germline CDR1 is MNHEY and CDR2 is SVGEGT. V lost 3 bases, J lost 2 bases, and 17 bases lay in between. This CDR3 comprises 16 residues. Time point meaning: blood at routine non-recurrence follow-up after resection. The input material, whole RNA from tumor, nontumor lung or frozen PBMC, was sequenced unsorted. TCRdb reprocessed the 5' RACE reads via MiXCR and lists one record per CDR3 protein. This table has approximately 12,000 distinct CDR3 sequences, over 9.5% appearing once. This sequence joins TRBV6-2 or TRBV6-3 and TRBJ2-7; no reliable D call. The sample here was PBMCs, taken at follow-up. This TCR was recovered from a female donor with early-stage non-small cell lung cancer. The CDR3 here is CASSYALGGPTYEQYF. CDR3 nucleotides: TGTGCCAGCAGTTATGCCTTGGGCGGACCCACCTACGAGCAGTACTTC.